The rows below give T cell receptor beta chains drawn from one sample of a study of blood T cell repertoires in COVID-19. Only in-frame clones appear in the TCRdb table, and some are missing; sequencing was by immunoSEQ multiplex PCR. The table has some 150,000 clones, about four fifths seen once. The sequenced sample consisted of peripheral blood. These TCRs come from a man aged 55 to 70 with acute or convalescent COVID-19. CDR3s include the opening cysteine and the closing phenylalanine or tryptophan. The D gene is left open where the match is weak. The listing skips clone size in some rows; elsewhere it reads once, few, many or a size class.

>17|TRBV6-4|TRBD1|TRBJ1-4|NA
CASSDEEAGQFNEKLFF
TGTGCCAGCAGTGACGAGGAGGCGGGACAGTTTAATGAAAAACTGTTTTTT
>14|TRBV27|NA|TRBJ2-3|NA
CASSLRDIADTQYF
TGTGCCAGCAGCTTAAGGGACATCGCAGATACGCAGTATTTT
>14|TRBV19|TRBD2|TRBJ2-3|NA
CASSPGTSGNTQYF
TGTGCCAGTAGTCCCGGAACTAGCGGCAATACGCAGTATTTT
>15|TRBV7-8|NA|TRBJ2-2|few
CASSLVPTNTGELFF
TGTGCCAGCAGCTTAGTCCCAACTAACACCGGGGAGCTGTTTTTT
>14|TRBV30|NA|TRBJ2-7|NA
CAWSVSAGTDEQYF
TGTGCCTGGAGTGTATCGGCGGGAACGGACGAGCAGTACTTC
>13|TRBV7-2|TRBD1|TRBJ2-7|few
CASSRDRLREQYF
TGTGCCAGCAGCAGGGACAGATTACGGGAGCAGTACTTC
>13|TRBV7-2|NA|TRBJ1-1|NA
CASSWGLNTEAFF
TGTGCCAGCAGCTGGGGGCTGAACACTGAAGCTTTCTTT
>13|TRBV9|NA|TRBJ1-6|NA
CASSVQQGPPLHF
TGTGCCAGCAGCGTCCAACAGGGTCCACCCCTCCACTTT
>14|TRBV29-1|NA|TRBJ1-6|NA
CSVSGSSYNSPLHF
TGCAGCGTGAGCGGAAGCTCCTATAATTCACCCCTCCACTTT
>14|TRBV19|NA|TRBJ1-1|few
CASNTWGGNTEAFF
TGTGCCAGTAACACTTGGGGCGGGAACACTGAAGCTTTCTTT
>16|TRBV6-6|TRBD2|TRBJ2-1|NA
CASSYSRTRAYNEQFF
TGTGCCAGCAGTTATTCGAGGACTAGGGCCTACAATGAGCAGTTCTTC
>17|TRBV7-2|TRBD2|TRBJ2-7|NA
CASSSSAGGGGFWEQYF
TGTGCCAGCAGCTCTAGTGCAGGAGGCGGGGGATTTTGGGAGCAGTACTTC
>17|TRBV6-2/TRBV6-3|TRBD2|TRBJ2-3|NA
CASSQQLAGGPKDTQYF
TGTGCCAGCAGTCAGCAGCTAGCGGGGGGGCCGAAAGATACGCAGTATTTT
>15|TRBV5-5|TRBD1|TRBJ1-2|NA
CASSGGQPLGYGYTF
TGTGCCAGCAGCGGGGGACAGCCATTGGGCTATGGCTACACCTTC
>14|TRBV11-2|NA|TRBJ1-1|NA
CASSLGVPNTEAFF
TGTGCCAGCAGCTTAGGCGTACCTAACACTGAAGCTTTCTTT
>14|TRBV21-1|NA|TRBJ2-5|NA
CASSKRVGQETQYF
TGTGCCAGCAGCAAACGGGTGGGTCAAGAGACCCAGTACTTC
>17|TRBV2|NA|TRBJ1-6|NA
CASISLREGFNNSPLHF
TGTGCCAGCATATCGCTCAGGGAGGGATTTAATAATTCACCCCTCCACTTT
>15|TRBV27|NA|TRBJ1-1|few
CASSLSVGQNTEAFF
TGTGCCAGCAGTTTATCGGTGGGGCAGAACACTGAAGCTTTCTTT
>14|TRBV28|NA|TRBJ1-4|NA
CASRMSGRNEKLFF
TGTGCCAGCAGGATGTCGGGAAGAAATGAAAAACTGTTTTTT
>12|TRBV7-2|NA|TRBJ2-5|NA
CASRKGGETQYF
TGTGCCAGCAGAAAGGGGGGGGAGACCCAGTACTTC
>15|TRBV4-2|NA|TRBJ2-7|NA
CASSQGETAYYEQYF
TGTGCCAGCAGCCAAGGAGAGACAGCATACTACGAGCAGTACTTC
>15|TRBV6-6|NA|TRBJ1-1|NA
CASSAAGDMNTEAFF
TGTGCCAGCAGTGCCGCAGGGGATATGAACACTGAAGCTTTCTTT
>15|TRBV5-4|NA|TRBJ1-3|NA
CASSSTGSPGNTIYF
TGTGCCAGCAGCTCAACAGGGAGCCCTGGAAACACCATATATTTT
>13|TRBV29-1|NA|TRBJ2-1|NA
CSVEAGVSNEQFF
TGCAGCGTTGAGGCAGGGGTGTCCAATGAGCAGTTCTTC
>14|TRBV27|NA|TRBJ1-5|NA
CASSPGVGNQPQHF
TGTGCCAGCAGCCCAGGGGTGGGCAATCAGCCCCAGCATTTT
>12|TRBV6-2/TRBV6-3|NA|TRBJ2-1|NA
CASSYAGNEQFF
TGTGCCAGCAGTTACGCGGGGAATGAGCAGTTCTTC
>16|TRBV7-2|TRBD2|TRBJ2-1|few
CASSPQGTSGYNEQFF
TGTGCCAGCAGCCCGCAAGGGACTAGCGGATACAATGAGCAGTTCTTC
>15|TRBV21-1|NA|TRBJ1-1|NA
CASSIWTGRFTEAFF
TGTGCCAGCAGCATCTGGACAGGGAGGTTCACTGAAGCTTTCTTT
>14|TRBV5-6|TRBD1|TRBJ1-4|NA
CASSVQGAREKLFF
TGTGCCAGCAGCGTACAGGGGGCTAGGGAAAAACTGTTTTTT
>14|TRBV28|TRBD2|TRBJ2-1|few
CASHRGRLYNEQFF
TGTGCCAGTCACCGCGGGAGGCTCTACAATGAGCAGTTCTTC
>15|TRBV25-1|NA|TRBJ2-2|NA
CASSRDTRSGGELFF
TGTGCCAGCAGTAGGGACACGCGTAGTGGCGGGGAGCTGTTTTTT
>16|TRBV5-1|NA|TRBJ2-5|NA
CASSIPTGTPQETQYF
TGCGCCAGCAGCATTCCTACAGGGACCCCCCAAGAGACCCAGTACTTC
>15|TRBV14|NA|TRBJ2-7|NA
CASSQESRGTLEQYF
TGTGCCAGCAGCCAAGAGTCAAGGGGAACGCTCGAGCAGTACTTC
>16|TRBV7-2|NA|TRBJ1-5|NA
CASSLAGTRTSQPQHF
TGTGCCAGCAGCTTAGCGGGGACAAGGACTTCTCAGCCCCAGCATTTT
>15|TRBV16|NA|TRBJ1-5|few
CASSQSRGGGQPQHF
TGTGCCAGCAGCCAATCGCGGGGGGGAGGGCAGCCCCAGCATTTT
>16|TRBV19|NA|TRBJ2-6|NA
CASRSGDKAGANVLTF
TGTGCCAGTAGATCAGGGGACAAAGCTGGGGCCAACGTCCTGACTTTC
>15|TRBV6-5|NA|TRBJ2-3|NA
CASIPRGVGGDTQYF
TGTGCCAGCATACCAAGAGGGGTCGGGGGAGATACGCAGTATTTT
>14|TRBV7-2|TRBD1|TRBJ1-6|NA
CASSPTGGRSPLHF
TGTGCCAGCAGCCCGACAGGGGGCCGATCACCCCTCCACTTT
>15|TRBV7-2|TRBD2|TRBJ2-7|NA
CASSSLAGGAYEQYF
TGTGCCAGCAGCTCCCTAGCGGGAGGCGCCTACGAGCAGTACTTC
>15|TRBV15|NA|TRBJ1-6|NA
CATSPEVVGNSPLHF
TGTGCCACCAGCCCCGAGGTTGTAGGTAATTCACCCCTCCACTTT
>16|TRBV4-3|NA|TRBJ2-3|NA
CASSQGESPYTDTQYF
TGCGCCAGCAGCCAAGGGGAGTCCCCCTACACAGATACGCAGTATTTT
>13|TRBV29-1|TRBD2|TRBJ2-1|NA
CSVIATSLNEQFF
TGCAGCGTCATCGCGACTAGCCTAAATGAGCAGTTCTTC